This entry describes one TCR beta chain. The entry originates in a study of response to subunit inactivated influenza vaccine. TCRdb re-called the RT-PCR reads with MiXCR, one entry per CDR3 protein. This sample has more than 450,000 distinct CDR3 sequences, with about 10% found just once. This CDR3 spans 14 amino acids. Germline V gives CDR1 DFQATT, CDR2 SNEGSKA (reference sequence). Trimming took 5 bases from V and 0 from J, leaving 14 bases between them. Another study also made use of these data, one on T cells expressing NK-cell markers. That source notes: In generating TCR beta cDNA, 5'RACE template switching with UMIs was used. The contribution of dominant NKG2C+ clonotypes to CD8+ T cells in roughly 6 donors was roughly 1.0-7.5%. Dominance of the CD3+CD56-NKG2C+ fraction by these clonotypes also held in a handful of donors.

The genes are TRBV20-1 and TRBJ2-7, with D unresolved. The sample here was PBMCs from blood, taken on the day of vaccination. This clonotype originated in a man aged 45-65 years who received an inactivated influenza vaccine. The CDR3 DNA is TGCAGTGCTGCAAGGGCCGTTAGCTCCTACGAGCAGTACTTC. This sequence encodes CSAARAVSSYEQYF.